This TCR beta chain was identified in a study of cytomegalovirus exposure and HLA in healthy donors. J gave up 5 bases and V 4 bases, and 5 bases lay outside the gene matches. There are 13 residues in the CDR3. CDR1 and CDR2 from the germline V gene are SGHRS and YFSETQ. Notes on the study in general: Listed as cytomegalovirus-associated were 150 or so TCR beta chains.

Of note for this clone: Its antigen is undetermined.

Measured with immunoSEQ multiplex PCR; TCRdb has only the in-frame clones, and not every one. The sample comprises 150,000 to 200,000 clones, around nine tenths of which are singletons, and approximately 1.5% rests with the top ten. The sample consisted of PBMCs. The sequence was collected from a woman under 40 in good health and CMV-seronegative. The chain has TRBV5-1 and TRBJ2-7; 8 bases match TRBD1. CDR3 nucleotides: TGCGCCAGCAGCACCCTGACAGGGGACGAGCAGTACTTC. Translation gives CASSTLTGDEQYF.